These 30 T cell receptor beta chains were sequenced from one sample in a study of early stage breast cancer tumors. Sequenced by immunoSEQ multiplex PCR; TCRdb stores in-frame clones only, minus some. The top ten clones hold 3.4% of a sample with tens of thousands of clones, about 80% of them seen once. The sample was blood. All receptors come from a person in their thirties with breast cancer.

The genes are TRBV30 and TRBJ2-1, with 9 bases fitting TRBD2. CDR3 size: 15 residues. CDR1 and CDR2 (germline): GTSNPN, SVGIG (reference sequence). After removal of 1 base from V and 4 bases from J, the junction contained 5 bases not matched to a gene. CDR3 bases: TGTGCCTGGAGTGGGCTAGCGGGGCCGTACAATGAGCAGTTCTTC. Translating it yields CAWSGLAGPYNEQFF.

The J gene is TRBJ2-7, the V gene TRBV5-1, with unresolved D. V dropped 6 bases and J dropped 6 bases, with 16 bases sitting between them. CDR3 length: 13 amino acids. Germline assignment: CDR1 SGHRS and CDR2 YFSETQ. The CDR3 sequence is CASTPFAASEQYF. CDR3 nucleotides: TGCGCCAGCACCCCGTTCGCGGCGTCCGAGCAGTACTTC.

The rearrangement joins TRBV27 to TRBJ2-3; D is uncertain. The ends were cut back, 7 bases at V and 2 bases at J, with 7 bases in the middle. CDR1 and CDR2 (germline): MNHEY, SMNVEV (reference sequence). The CDR3 spans 12 residues. The CDR3, as DNA: TGTGCCAGCAAGGCGACCACAGATACGCAGTATTTT. This gives the protein CASKATTDTQYF.

This chain joins TRBV13 and TRBJ2-1; 11 nucleotides align to TRBD2. The CDR3 spans 15 residues. With V trimmed by 5 bases and J by 4 bases, 4 bases remained unmatched. Germline V lookup: CDR1 PRHDT, CDR2 FYEKMQ (reference sequence). CDR3 residues: CASSMGLADYNEQFF. DNA for the CDR3: TGTGCCAGCAGCATGGGACTAGCGGATTACAATGAGCAGTTCTTC.

The chain recombines TRBV14 with TRBJ1-1; TRBD1 might be the D (6 bases). V lost 6 bases and J lost 4, with 12 bases in between. CDR1 and CDR2 (germline): SGHDN, FVKESK. The CDR3 is made up of 13 amino acids. The CDR3, as DNA: TGTGCCAGCAGACAGGGTGGAACCACTGAAGCTTTCTTT. Protein sequence: CASRQGGTTEAFF. The whole variable domain, remainder taken from reference TRBV14 and TRBJ1-1, is EAGVTQFPSHSVIEKGQTVTLRCDPISGHDNLYWYRRVMGKEIKFLLHFVKESKQDESGMPNNRFLAERTGGTYSTLKVQPAELEDSGVYFCASRQGGTTEAFFGQGTRLTVV.

The sample holds a few counts of this clone. The V and J genes are TRBV10-1 and TRBJ2-2; TRBD2 might be the D (5 bases). Germline V gene sequence: CDR1 WNHNN, CDR2 SYGVQD (reference sequence). This CDR3 comprises 13 residues. Trimming removed 7 bases from V and 7 bases from J, with 13 bases in between. The CDR3 DNA follows: TGCGCCAGCACGGGGAGTCTGGGCGGGGAGCTGTTTTTT. Protein sequence: CASTGSLGGELFF.

The CDR3 DNA follows: TGCGCCAGCAGCTTGCCGGGAGGCGGCGATACGCAGTATTTT. Amino acid sequence: CASSLPGGGDTQYF. The chain carries TRBV5-1 and TRBJ2-3; 7 bases line up with TRBD2. With V trimmed by 1 base and J by 6 bases, 5 bases remained unmatched. The germline CDR1 and CDR2 sequences are SGHRS and YFSETQ. The CDR3 has 14 residues.

There are a few counts of this clone. CDR3 amino acids: CSVEASGGSYEQYF. The CDR3 coding sequence is TGCAGCGTTGAAGCCAGCGGGGGCTCCTACGAGCAGTACTTC. J is TRBJ2-7 and V is TRBV29-1; 8 bases agree with TRBD2. The CDR3 spans 14 residues. Germline V gene data show CDR1 as SQVTM and CDR2 as ANQGSEA. Unmatched junction bases numbered 2, after V lost 1 base and J lost 0 bases.

The rearrangement uses TRBV7-9 and TRBJ2-7; TRBD2 matches at 9 bases. The CDR3 spans 15 residues. The V gene's germline CDR1 is SEHNR and CDR2 FQNEAQ (reference sequence). With 5 bases clipped from V and 4 bases from J, the junction kept 9 bases outside the gene matches. The DNA of the CDR3 is TGTGCCAGCAGCGCAACTACGACTAGCGGATACGAGCAGTACTTC. Protein sequence: CASSATTTSGYEQYF. The full variable domain, completed using reference TRBV7-9 and TRBJ2-7, is DTGVSQNPRHKITKRGQNVTFRCDPISEHNRLYWYRQTLGQGPEFLTYFQNEAQLEKSRLLSDRFSAERPKGSFSTLEIQRTEQGDSAMYLCASSATTTSGYEQYFGPGTRLTVT.

The chain recombines TRBV14 with TRBJ1-2; D not resolved. The V and J ends lost 4 bases and 2 bases respectively, with 8 bases between them. The CDR3 totals 13 residues. Germline CDR1 SGHDN, CDR2 FVKESK. CDR3 loop: CASSPTLNYGYTF. CDR3 bases: TGTGCCAGCAGCCCGACACTAAACTATGGCTACACCTTC.

This clone was observed once. The chain carries TRBV28 and TRBJ1-1, with 7 bases fitting TRBD1. The ends lost 3 bases at V and 0 bases at J; junction bases unmatched: 4. The V gene's germline CDR1 is MDHEN and CDR2 SYDVKM. The CDR3 sequence is 15 residues long. As DNA, the CDR3 is TGTGCCAGCAGTTTCAGGGGGGTCATGAACACTGAAGCTTTCTTT. This sequence encodes CASSFRGVMNTEAFF.

V gene TRBV10-3 combines with J gene TRBJ1-3; 8 bases are shared with TRBD1. The CDR3 contains 16 residues. The J segment lost 0 bases and the V segment lost 7 bases, leaving 8 bases of the junction unmatched. Germline CDR1 is ENHRY and CDR2 is SYGVKD. CDR3 nucleotides: TGTGCCATCATTCCGGGACAGGCCATCTCTGGAAACACCATATATTTT. Translating gives CAIIPGQAISGNTIYF.

V usage is TRBV4-3 and J usage is TRBJ1-2; D ambiguous. The V gene's germline CDR1 is LGHNA and CDR2 YSLEER. Trimming stripped 1 base from V and 8 bases from J, with 17 bases between. The CDR3 totals 15 residues. CDR3 loop: CASSQGPDGPRGYTF. In DNA, the CDR3 is TGCGCCAGCAGCCAAGGTCCGGACGGACCCCGAGGCTACACCTTC.

Of note for this clone: One junction end does not reproduce the germline sequence, and a read error may be involved. This chain uses TRBV13 with TRBJ2-7; TRBD2 matches at 8 bases. The CDR3 is 15 amino acids. Germline V CDR1 and CDR2: PRHDT, FYEKMQ (reference sequence). The DNA of the CDR3 is TGCGCCAGCAGCCAAGTTCCGGGACTAGGCTACGAGCAGTACTTC. It encodes CASSQVPGLGYEQYF.

This rearrangement joins TRBV18 to TRBJ2-3; 8 positions agree with TRBD1. Germline-derived CDR1 and CDR2 are KGHSH and LQKENI. The ends lost 3 bases at V and 3 bases at J; junction bases unmatched: 8. The CDR3 length is 16 residues. As DNA, the CDR3 is TGTGCCAGCTCACCTCCTGGACAGGGACTTACAGATACGCAGTATTTT. Its protein product is CASSPPGQGLTDTQYF.

The chain uses TRBV7-8 and TRBJ2-7, with D possibly being TRBD1 (5 bases). Per germline, CDR1 SGHVS and CDR2 FQNEAQ. The CDR3 has 14 residues. V was clipped by 3 bases and J by 0 bases, with 9 bases between them. The CDR3 protein is CASSFDRNSYEQYF. The DNA of the CDR3 is TGTGCCAGCAGCTTCGACAGAAACTCCTACGAGCAGTACTTC.

V usage is TRBV4-1 and J usage is TRBJ2-7; 14 bases align to TRBD2. V dropped 4 bases and J dropped 5; count of bases not matched to a gene: 19. The CDR3 is 20 residues long. The germline CDR1 and CDR2 sequences are MGHRA and YSYEKL. The chain's CDR3 is CASSRSRLSGLAGVSHEQYF. CDR3 nucleotides: TGCGCCAGCAGCCGATCCCGACTATCGGGACTAGCGGGAGTAAGCCACGAGCAGTACTTC.

This sequence joins TRBV5-1 and TRBJ2-7; TRBD1 or TRBD2 may be the D gene (5 bases each). V was trimmed by 4 bases and J by 3 bases, leaving 17 bases between them. The germline gives CDR1 SGHRS, CDR2 YFSETQ. This CDR3 has 15 residues. In nucleotides, the CDR3 is TGCGCCAGCAGCAACCGGGACGGAATCGACTACGAGCAGTACTTC. Translated: CASSNRDGIDYEQYF.

V and J are TRBV27 and TRBJ2-7; 9 bases map to TRBD2. V was clipped by 2 bases and J by 6 bases; unmatched bases: 8. The germline CDR1 and CDR2 sequences are MNHEY and SMNVEV (reference sequence). The CDR3 has 15 residues. This chain's CDR3 is CASSLTSGPTGEQYF. DNA of the CDR3: TGTGCCAGCAGTTTAACTAGCGGGCCCACCGGCGAGCAGTACTTC.

The chain carries TRBV10-1 and TRBJ2-2; D call uncertain. Germline V gene data show CDR1 as WNHNN and CDR2 as SYGVQD (reference sequence). CDR3 length: 13 amino acids. Trimming pared 0 bases from V and 6 bases from J, leaving 5 bases between. Here the CDR3 reads CASSESTSGELFF. Written as DNA, the CDR3 is TGCGCCAGCAGTGAGTCCACCTCCGGGGAGCTGTTTTTT.

The rearrangement links TRBV9 to TRBJ1-2; D call uncertain. CDR3 length: 12 amino acids. V gave up 4 bases and J gave up 6 bases, with 10 bases separating them. In germline, CDR1 is SGDLS, CDR2 YYNGEE. The CDR3 here is CASSPFGDGYTF. DNA of the CDR3: TGTGCCAGCAGCCCATTCGGGGATGGCTACACCTTC.

This clone was observed a few times. This chain connects TRBV10-3 to TRBJ1-2, with D tentatively TRBD1 (5 bases). Germline lookup yields CDR1 ENHRY and CDR2 SYGVKD. This CDR3 is 13 amino acids long. The germline V and J ends were trimmed by 2 bases and 4 bases, with 8 bases remaining between them. The CDR3 DNA reads TGTGCCATCAGTGAGACAGGATCCTATGGCTACACCTTC. This encodes CAISETGSYGYTF.

The chain uses TRBV2 and TRBJ2-7; no firm D call. Trimming pared 3 bases from V and 2 bases from J, leaving 11 bases between. The germline CDR1 and CDR2 sequences are SNHLY and FYNNEI. CDR3 size: 14 residues. In nucleotides, the CDR3 is TGTGCCAGCAGTGAGGGCCCTGGGCCCTACGAGCAGTACTTC. The encoded protein is CASSEGPGPYEQYF. Combining the CDR3 with reference TRBV2 and TRBJ2-7 gives the whole variable domain EPEVTQTPSHQVTQMGQEVILRCVPISNHLYFYWYRQILGQKVEFLVSFYNNEISEKSEIFDDQFSVERPDGSNFTLKIRSTKLEDSAMYFCASSEGPGPYEQYFGPGTRLTVT.

The rearrangement links TRBV6-1 to TRBJ2-7; TRBD1 agrees at 9 bases. CDR1 is MNHNS and CDR2 is SASEGT in the germline V gene. Trimming at V came to 3 bases and at J to 4 bases, leaving 10 bases not matched to a gene. CDR3 length equals 16 residues. In DNA, the CDR3 is TGTGCCAGCAGTGAGAACAGGGGGCAAATCGAGTACGAGCAGTACTTC. Its translation: CASSENRGQIEYEQYF.

This clone is a singleton in its sample. The rearrangement joins TRBV4-2 to TRBJ2-7; 9 bases match TRBD2. V was pared by 0 bases and J by 4 bases, with 19 bases of the junction left unmatched. The CDR3 covers 20 residues. Germline V gene lookup returns CDR1 LGHNA and CDR2 YNFKEQ. CDR3 DNA: TGTGCCAGCAGCCAAGATCTGATCCGAACGAATAGCGGGAGTGCGTACGAGCAGTACTTC. This sequence encodes CASSQDLIRTNSGSAYEQYF.

This clone was picked up a small number of times. V usage is TRBV19 and J usage is TRBJ1-5; D call uncertain. The CDR3 contains 13 residues. Germline CDR1 and CDR2: LNHDA and SQIVND (reference sequence). V lost 3 bases and J lost 5, with 8 bases in between. The CDR3 nucleotides read TGTGCCAGTAGTATGGATACAGATCAGCCCCAGCATTTT. As protein: CASSMDTDQPQHF.

The rearrangement links TRBV7-3 to TRBJ2-2; 15 bases match TRBD2. The V gene's germline CDR1 is SGHTA and CDR2 FQGTGA. CDR3 length equals 16 residues. V was clipped by 4 bases and J by 7 bases; unmatched bases: 4. CDR3 nucleotide sequence: TGTGCCAGCAGCTCTGGACTAGCGGGAGGGGTCGGGGAGCTGTTTTTT. Its translation is CASSSGLAGGVGELFF.

V gene TRBV5-4 combines with J gene TRBJ2-2, with 9 positions matching TRBD2. Trimming cost V 0 bases and J 5 bases; bases outside gene matches: 11. Germline CDR1 SGHNT, CDR2 YYREEE (reference sequence). The CDR3 consists of 18 residues. In DNA, the CDR3 is TGTGCCAGCAGCTTGGGGCTGGGGCGGGAGGGCCGAACCGGGGAGCTGTTTTTT. Translation gives CASSLGLGREGRTGELFF.

This clone appeared a single time. The CDR3 DNA follows: TGTGCCAGCAGTTACTCGTGGAACACCGGGGAGCTGTTTTTT. This sequence encodes CASSYSWNTGELFF. V usage is TRBV6-5 and J usage is TRBJ2-2, with D unclear. This CDR3 contains 14 residues. Germline V gene sequence: CDR1 MNHEY, CDR2 SVGAGI. V was trimmed by 0 bases and J by 1 base, leaving 3 bases between them.

J is TRBJ2-7 and V is TRBV9, with D perhaps TRBD2 (5 bases). The V end lost 3 bases, the J end lost 5 bases, and 15 bases lay between the germline ends. Germline CDR1 is SGDLS and CDR2 is YYNGEE. The CDR3 is 14 amino acids. The CDR3 coding sequence is TGTGCCAGCAGCGCCGGACTTATATCCCACGAGCAGTACTTC. This gives the protein CASSAGLISHEQYF.